Each of the 4 T cell receptor beta chains below was sequenced from the same sample in a study of cytomegalovirus exposure and HLA in healthy donors. The PCR ran on 60 Vbeta and 13 Jbeta primers. The repertoire was sequenced with immunoSEQ multiplex PCR; TCRdb's copy has only in-frame clones and lacks some. The profile shows more than 90,000 clones, less than 80% of them singletons. The sequencing input was PBMCs. These receptors all stem from a woman between 25 and 40 years old in good health and CMV-seronegative.

V gene TRBV10-1 combines with J gene TRBJ2-5; D is undetermined. The germline V gene has CDR1 WNHNN and CDR2 SYGVQD (reference sequence). There are 14 residues in the CDR3. Between the trimmed V and J ends, which lost 0 bases and 2 bases, there was a span of 7 bases. CDR3 bases: TGCGCCAGCAGTGAGTCCGCAGGACAAGAGACCCAGTACTTC. Its translation is CASSESAGQETQYF.

The CDR3, as DNA: TGTGCCAGCAGTGGGACAGGGGGCTCCAATGAAAAACTGTTTTTT. Residues: CASSGTGGSNEKLFF. The chain has TRBV2 and TRBJ1-4; 11 positions match TRBD1. Germline trimming cut 4 bases from V and 5 bases from J; bases unmatched to any gene: 3. From germline, CDR1 is SNHLY and CDR2 FYNNEI. This CDR3 comprises 15 residues.

The V gene is TRBV18, the J gene TRBJ1-2, with 7 bases that match TRBD1. The CDR3 covers 13 residues. J lost 6 bases, V lost 1 base, and 2 bases had no gene match. Germline lookup yields CDR1 KGHSH and CDR2 LQKENI. The CDR3 protein is CASSPRTGDGYTF. CDR3 coding DNA: TGTGCCAGCTCACCACGGACAGGAGATGGCTACACCTTC.

This sequence joins TRBV6-6 and TRBJ2-3, with 11 bases that match TRBD2. The CDR3 totals 16 residues. Per the germline V gene, CDR1 is MNHNY and CDR2 is SVGAGI (reference sequence). Losses at the gene ends were 0 bases for V and 6 bases for J; bases not matched to a gene: 5. CDR3 residues: CASSYSIAGGLDTQYF. CDR3 DNA sequence: TGTGCCAGCAGTTACTCTATAGCGGGAGGGTTGGATACGCAGTATTTT.